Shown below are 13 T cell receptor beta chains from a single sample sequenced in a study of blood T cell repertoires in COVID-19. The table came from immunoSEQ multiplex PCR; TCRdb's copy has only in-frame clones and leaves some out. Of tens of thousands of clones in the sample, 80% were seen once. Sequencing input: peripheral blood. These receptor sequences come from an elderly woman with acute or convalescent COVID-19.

CDR3 residues: CAGQSSTEAFF. The CDR3 DNA reads TGTGCCGGACAGAGTTCGACTGAAGCTTTCTTT. V and J are TRBV30 and TRBJ1-1; the D gene is possibly TRBD1 (6 bases). Germline CDR1 is GTSNPN and CDR2 is SVGIG (reference sequence). V lost 8 bases and J lost 5, with 12 bases in between. There are 11 residues in the CDR3.

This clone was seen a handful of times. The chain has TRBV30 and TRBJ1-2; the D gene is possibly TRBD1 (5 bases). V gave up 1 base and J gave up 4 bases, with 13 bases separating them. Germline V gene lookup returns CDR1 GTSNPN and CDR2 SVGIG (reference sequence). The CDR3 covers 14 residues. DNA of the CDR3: TGTGCCTGGAGTGCCGGAGCGGGGGGCTATGGCTACACCTTC. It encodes CAWSAGAGGYGYTF.

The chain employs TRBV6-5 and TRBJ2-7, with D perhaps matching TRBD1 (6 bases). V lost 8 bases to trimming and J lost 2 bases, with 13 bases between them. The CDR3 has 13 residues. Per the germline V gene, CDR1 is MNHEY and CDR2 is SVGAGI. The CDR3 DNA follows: TGTGCCAGCTTAAACACAGGGACCTACGAGCAGTACTTC. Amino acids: CASLNTGTYEQYF.

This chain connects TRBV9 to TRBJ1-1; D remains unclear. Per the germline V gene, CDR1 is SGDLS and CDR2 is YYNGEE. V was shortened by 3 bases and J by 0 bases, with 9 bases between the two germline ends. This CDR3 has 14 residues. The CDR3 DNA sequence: TGTGCCAGCAGCGGACACGGCATGAACACTGAAGCTTTCTTT. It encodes CASSGHGMNTEAFF.

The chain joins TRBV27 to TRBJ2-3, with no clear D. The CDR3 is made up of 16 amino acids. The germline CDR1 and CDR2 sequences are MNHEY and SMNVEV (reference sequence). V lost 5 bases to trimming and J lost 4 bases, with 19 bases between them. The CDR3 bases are TGTGCCAGCAGTCAAGTCTTTACTTTGGGCCCAGATACGCAGTATTTT. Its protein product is CASSQVFTLGPDTQYF.

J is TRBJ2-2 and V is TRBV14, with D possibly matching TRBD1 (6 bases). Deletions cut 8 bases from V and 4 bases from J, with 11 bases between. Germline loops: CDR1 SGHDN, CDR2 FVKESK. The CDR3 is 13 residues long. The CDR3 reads CASRRQVTGELFF. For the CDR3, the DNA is TGTGCCAGCCGGCGACAGGTCACCGGGGAGCTGTTTTTT.

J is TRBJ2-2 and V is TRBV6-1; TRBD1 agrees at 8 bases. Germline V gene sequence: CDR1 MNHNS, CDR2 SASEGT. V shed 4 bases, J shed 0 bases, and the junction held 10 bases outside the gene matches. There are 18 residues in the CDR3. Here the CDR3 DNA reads TGTGCCAGCAGTGTTCGGGACAGGCCCGTTGCGAACACCGGGGAGCTGTTTTTT. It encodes CASSVRDRPVANTGELFF.

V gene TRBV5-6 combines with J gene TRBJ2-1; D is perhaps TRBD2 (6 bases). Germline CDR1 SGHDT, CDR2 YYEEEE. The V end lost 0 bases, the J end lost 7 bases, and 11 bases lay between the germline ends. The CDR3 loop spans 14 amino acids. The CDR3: CASSLVVAGNEQFF. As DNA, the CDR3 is TGTGCCAGCAGCTTGGTGGTTGCGGGGAATGAGCAGTTCTTC. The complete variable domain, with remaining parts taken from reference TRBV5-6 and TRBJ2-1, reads DAGVTQSPTHLIKTRGQQVTLRCSPKSGHDTVSWYQQALGQGPQFIFQYYEEEERQRGNFPDRFSGHQFPNYSSELNVNALLLGDSALYLCASSLVVAGNEQFFGPGTRLTVL.

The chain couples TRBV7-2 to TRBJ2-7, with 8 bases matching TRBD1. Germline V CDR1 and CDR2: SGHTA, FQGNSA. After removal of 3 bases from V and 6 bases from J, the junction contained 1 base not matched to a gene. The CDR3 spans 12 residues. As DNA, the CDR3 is TGTGCCAGCAGCTTTACAGGGGGCGAGCAGTACTTC. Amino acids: CASSFTGGEQYF.

The CDR3 loop reads CASSPTAGGTYEQYF. The CDR3 DNA is TGTGCCAGCTCACCCACAGCGGGAGGAACCTACGAGCAGTACTTC. The genes are TRBV7-8 and TRBJ2-7; TRBD2 agrees at 9 bases. With 8 bases clipped from V and 2 bases from J, the junction kept 10 bases outside the gene matches. The germline CDR1 and CDR2 sequences are SGHVS and FQNEAQ. The CDR3 covers 15 residues.

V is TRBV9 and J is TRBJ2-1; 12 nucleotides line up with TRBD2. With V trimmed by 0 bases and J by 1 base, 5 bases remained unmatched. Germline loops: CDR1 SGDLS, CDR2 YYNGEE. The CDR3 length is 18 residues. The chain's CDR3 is CASSVASGGAGSYNEQFF. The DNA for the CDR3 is TGTGCCAGCAGCGTAGCTAGCGGGGGGGCCGGGTCCTACAATGAGCAGTTCTTC.

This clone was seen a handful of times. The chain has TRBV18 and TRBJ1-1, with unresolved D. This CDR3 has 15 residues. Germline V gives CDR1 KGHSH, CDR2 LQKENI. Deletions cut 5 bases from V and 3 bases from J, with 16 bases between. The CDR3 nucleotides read TGTGCCAGCTCATCTGAACGGGTGAGAGACACTGAAGCTTTCTTT. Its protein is CASSSERVRDTEAFF.

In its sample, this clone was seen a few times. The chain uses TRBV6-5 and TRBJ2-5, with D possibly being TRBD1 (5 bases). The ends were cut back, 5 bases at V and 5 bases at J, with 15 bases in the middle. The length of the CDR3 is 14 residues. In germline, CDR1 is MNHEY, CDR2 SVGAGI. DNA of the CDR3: TGTGCCAGCAGTAGGGGCCCGCCGGGCGAGACCCAGTACTTC. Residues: CASSRGPPGETQYF.